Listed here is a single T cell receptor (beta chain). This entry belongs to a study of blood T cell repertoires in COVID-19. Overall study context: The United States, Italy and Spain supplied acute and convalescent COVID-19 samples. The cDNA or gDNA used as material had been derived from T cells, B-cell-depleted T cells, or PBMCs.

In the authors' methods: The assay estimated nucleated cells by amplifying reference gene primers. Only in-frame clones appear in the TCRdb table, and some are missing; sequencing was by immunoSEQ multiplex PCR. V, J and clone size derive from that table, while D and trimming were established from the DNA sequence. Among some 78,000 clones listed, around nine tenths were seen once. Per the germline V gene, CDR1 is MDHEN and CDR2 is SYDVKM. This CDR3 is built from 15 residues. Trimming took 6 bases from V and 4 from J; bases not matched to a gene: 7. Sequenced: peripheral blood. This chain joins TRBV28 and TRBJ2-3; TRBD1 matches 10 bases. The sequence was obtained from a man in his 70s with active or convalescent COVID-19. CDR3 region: CASRTGTGASDTQYF. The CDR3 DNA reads TGTGCCAGCAGAACCGGGACAGGGGCTTCAGATACGCAGTATTTT.